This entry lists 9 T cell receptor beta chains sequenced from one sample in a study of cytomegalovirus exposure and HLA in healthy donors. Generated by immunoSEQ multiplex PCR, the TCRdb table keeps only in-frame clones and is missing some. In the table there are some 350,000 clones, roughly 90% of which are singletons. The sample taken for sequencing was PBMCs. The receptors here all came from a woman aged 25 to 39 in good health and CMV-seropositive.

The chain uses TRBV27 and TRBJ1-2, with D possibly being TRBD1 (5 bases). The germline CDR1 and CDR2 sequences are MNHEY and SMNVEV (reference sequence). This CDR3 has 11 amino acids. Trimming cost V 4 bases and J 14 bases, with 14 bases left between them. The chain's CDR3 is CASSSFRETTF. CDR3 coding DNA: TGTGCCAGCAGTTCTTTCAGGGAAACAACCTTC.

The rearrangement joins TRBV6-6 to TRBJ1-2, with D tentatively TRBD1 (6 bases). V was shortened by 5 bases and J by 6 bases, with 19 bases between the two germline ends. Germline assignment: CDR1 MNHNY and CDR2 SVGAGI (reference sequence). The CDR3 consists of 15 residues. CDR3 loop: CASSPRQELMDGYTF. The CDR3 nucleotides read TGTGCCAGCAGTCCTCGACAGGAATTAATGGATGGCTACACCTTC.

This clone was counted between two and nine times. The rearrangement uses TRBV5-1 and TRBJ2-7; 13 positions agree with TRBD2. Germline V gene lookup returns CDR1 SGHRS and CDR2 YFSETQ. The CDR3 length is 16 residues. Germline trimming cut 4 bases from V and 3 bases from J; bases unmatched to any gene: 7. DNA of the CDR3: TGCGCCAGCAGCAGTGGGACTAGCGGGACCCTCTACGAGCAGTACTTC. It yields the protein CASSSGTSGTLYEQYF.

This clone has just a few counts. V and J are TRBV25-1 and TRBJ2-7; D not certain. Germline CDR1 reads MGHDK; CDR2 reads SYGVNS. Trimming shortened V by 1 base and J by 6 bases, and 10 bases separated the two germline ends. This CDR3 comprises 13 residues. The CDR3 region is CASSESGWSEQYF. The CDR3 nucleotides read TGTGCCAGCAGTGAATCAGGCTGGTCCGAGCAGTACTTC.

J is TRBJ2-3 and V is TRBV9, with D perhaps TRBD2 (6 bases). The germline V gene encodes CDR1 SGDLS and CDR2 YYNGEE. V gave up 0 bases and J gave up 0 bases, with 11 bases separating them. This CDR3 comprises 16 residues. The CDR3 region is CASSVDSGASTDTQYF. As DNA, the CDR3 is TGTGCCAGCAGCGTAGATAGCGGCGCTAGCACAGATACGCAGTATTTT.

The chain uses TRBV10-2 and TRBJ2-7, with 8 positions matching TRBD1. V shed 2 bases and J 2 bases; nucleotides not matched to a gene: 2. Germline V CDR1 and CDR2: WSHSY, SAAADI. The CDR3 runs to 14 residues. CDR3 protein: CASSEGQGAYEQYF. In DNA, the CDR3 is TGCGCCAGCAGTGAGGGACAGGGAGCCTACGAGCAGTACTTC.

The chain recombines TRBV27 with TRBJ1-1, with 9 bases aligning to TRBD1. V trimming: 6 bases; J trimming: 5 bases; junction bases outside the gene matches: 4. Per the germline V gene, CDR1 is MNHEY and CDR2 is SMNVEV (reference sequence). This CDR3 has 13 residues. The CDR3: CASRTGGWTEAFF. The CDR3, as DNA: TGTGCCAGCAGAACAGGGGGCTGGACTGAAGCTTTCTTT.

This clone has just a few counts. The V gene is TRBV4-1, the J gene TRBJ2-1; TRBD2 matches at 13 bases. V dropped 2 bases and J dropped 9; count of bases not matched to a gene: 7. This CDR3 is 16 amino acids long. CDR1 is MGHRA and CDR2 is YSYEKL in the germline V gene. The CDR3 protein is CASSQRGLAGEVEQFF. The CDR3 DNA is TGCGCCAGCAGCCAAAGAGGACTAGCGGGGGAGGTTGAGCAGTTCTTC.

CDR3 DNA sequence: TGTGCCAGTACCTTAGCGGGAGGGTTCAATGAGCAGTTCTTC. Its protein is CASTLAGGFNEQFF. This chain uses TRBV19 with TRBJ2-1, with TRBD2 matching 11 bases. The CDR3 sequence is 14 residues long. Germline loops: CDR1 LNHDA, CDR2 SQIVND (reference sequence). V shed 7 bases and J 6 bases; nucleotides not matched to a gene: 5.